A selection of T cell receptor beta chains follows, all from one sample in a study of CD8+CD57+ T cells in acquired aplastic anemia. TCRdb reprocessed the reads with MiXCR, giving one entry per CDR3 protein. The sample lists 450,000 to 550,000 distinct CDR3 sequences; around 30% were seen once. Source material: sorted CD4+, CD8+, or CD8+CD57+ T cells (not recorded which) from PBMCs. The source of these receptors is a human donor with aplastic anemia. Each CDR3 is given with its conserved first and last residue. The D gene is left open where the match is weak. Not every row has a clone size; where given, it reads once, few, many or a size class.

j_call: TRBJ2-5; v_call: TRBV20-1; d_call: .; clone_size: many; cdr3_nt: TGCAGTGCTAGGATTCTGAGGGGGGCTGGGGAGACCCAGTACTTC; cdr3_aa: CSARILRGAGETQYF
j_call: TRBJ2-3; v_call: TRBV5-1; d_call: .; clone_size: few; cdr3_nt: TGCGCCAGCAGCATCGGAGGGCCCACAGATACGCAGTATTTT; cdr3_aa: CASSIGGPTDTQYF
j_call: TRBJ2-3; v_call: TRBV19; d_call: TRBD2; clone_size: many; cdr3_nt: TGTGCCAGTAGTATGCCTAGCGGATCAGATACGCAGTATTTT; cdr3_aa: CASSMPSGSDTQYF
j_call: TRBJ1-5; v_call: TRBV6-1; d_call: .; clone_size: .; cdr3_nt: TGTGCCAGCGGTCTAACCGGGGACGTCAATCAGCCCCAGCATTTT; cdr3_aa: CASGLTGDVNQPQHF
j_call: TRBJ2-7; v_call: TRBV5-8; d_call: .; clone_size: few; cdr3_nt: TGTGCCAGCAGCTTGGTTATGACGGGCTCCTACGAGCAGTACTTC; cdr3_aa: CASSLVMTGSYEQYF
j_call: TRBJ2-2; v_call: TRBV2; d_call: .; clone_size: many; cdr3_nt: TGTGCCAGCAGACAGGGTGAGGTCGGGGAGCTGTTTTTT; cdr3_aa: CASRQGEVGELFF
j_call: TRBJ1-5; v_call: TRBV5-1; d_call: TRBD1; clone_size: .; cdr3_nt: TGCGCCAGCGGCCCGGGGACAGAAGGTCAGCCCCAGCATTTT; cdr3_aa: CASGPGTEGQPQHF
j_call: TRBJ2-7; v_call: TRBV11-3; d_call: .; clone_size: few; cdr3_nt: TGTGCCAGCAGCTTAGGAGGGCTACCCGACGAGCAGTACTTC; cdr3_aa: CASSLGGLPDEQYF
j_call: TRBJ2-1; v_call: TRBV19; d_call: .; clone_size: .; cdr3_nt: TGTGCCAGTAGTGGCCTTAGACCAGAGTCCTACAATGAGCAGTTCTTC; cdr3_aa: CASSGLRPESYNEQFF
j_call: TRBJ2-1; v_call: TRBV29-1; d_call: TRBD1; clone_size: .; cdr3_nt: TGCAGCGTTGAAGTGGTTAGCAGCAACCGGGGACAGATAGACGAGCAGTTCTTC; cdr3_aa: CSVEVVSSNRGQIDEQFF
j_call: TRBJ2-7; v_call: TRBV2; d_call: .; clone_size: .; cdr3_nt: TGTGCCAGCAGTTACTCCTACGGGCAGTACTTC; cdr3_aa: CASSYSYGQYF
j_call: TRBJ2-4; v_call: TRBV20-1; d_call: TRBD2; clone_size: .; cdr3_nt: TGCAGTGCTAGAGATCCTATAGCGGGAGTGAACATTCAGTACTTC; cdr3_aa: CSARDPIAGVNIQYF
j_call: TRBJ1-3; v_call: TRBV12-3/TRBV12-4; d_call: .; clone_size: .; cdr3_nt: TGTGCCAGCAGACTATTTGGGGGAAACACCATATATTTT; cdr3_aa: CASRLFGGNTIYF
j_call: TRBJ2-7; v_call: TRBV11-2; d_call: TRBD2; clone_size: .; cdr3_nt: TGTGCCAGCAGCCGACTAGCGGTTAGTAACATTCCCTCTGACTACGAGCAGTACTTC; cdr3_aa: CASSRLAVSNIPSDYEQYF
j_call: TRBJ2-5; v_call: TRBV20-1; d_call: .; clone_size: few; cdr3_nt: TGCAGTGCTAGAGGGGAGGTCGGGGTCACGGACCAGTACTTC; cdr3_aa: CSARGEVGVTDQYF
j_call: TRBJ2-7; v_call: TRBV7-9; d_call: TRBD1; clone_size: .; cdr3_nt: TGTGCCAGCAGCTGGGGGACAGATGAGGAGCAGTACTTC; cdr3_aa: CASSWGTDEEQYF
j_call: TRBJ2-1; v_call: TRBV11-1; d_call: TRBD2; clone_size: once; cdr3_nt: TGTGCCAGCAGCGTCCTAGCGGGAGGAGGGAATGAGCAGTTCTTC; cdr3_aa: CASSVLAGGGNEQFF
j_call: TRBJ2-1; v_call: TRBV9; d_call: TRBD2; clone_size: few; cdr3_nt: TGTGCCAGCAGCGTAGTACCGAGCGGGGCTTACAATGAGCAGTTCTTC; cdr3_aa: CASSVVPSGAYNEQFF
j_call: TRBJ2-7; v_call: TRBV6-1; d_call: .; clone_size: .; cdr3_nt: TGTGCCAGCAGGGGTCCGGGACATAACTTCTACGAGCAGTACTTC; cdr3_aa: CASRGPGHNFYEQYF
j_call: TRBJ2-7; v_call: TRBV18; d_call: .; clone_size: .; cdr3_nt: TGTGCCAGCTCAACCAGTGTTGACAGCCCCTACGAGCAGTACTTC; cdr3_aa: CASSTSVDSPYEQYF
j_call: TRBJ2-7; v_call: TRBV10-3; d_call: TRBD2; clone_size: .; cdr3_nt: TGTGCCATCAGTTGGACTAGCGGGAGATACGAGCAGTACTTC; cdr3_aa: CAISWTSGRYEQYF
j_call: TRBJ1-2; v_call: TRBV19; d_call: .; clone_size: many; cdr3_nt: TGTGCCAGTAGTATAGGAGGGAACTATGGCTACACCTTC; cdr3_aa: CASSIGGNYGYTF
j_call: TRBJ1-6; v_call: TRBV19; d_call: .; clone_size: many; cdr3_nt: TGTGCCAGTACTAGAGACACCAATTCACCCCTCCACTTT; cdr3_aa: CASTRDTNSPLHF
j_call: TRBJ2-2; v_call: TRBV25-1; d_call: TRBD2; clone_size: .; cdr3_nt: TGTGCCGGCAGTGAGCAAAAACCGGGACTAGCGGGATTTAACACCGGGGAGCTGTTTTTT; cdr3_aa: CAGSEQKPGLAGFNTGELFF
j_call: TRBJ1-2; v_call: TRBV29-1; d_call: TRBD1; clone_size: .; cdr3_nt: TGCAGCGTTGGAGGCCGTCTGACAGGGAGCTATGGCTACACCTTC; cdr3_aa: CSVGGRLTGSYGYTF
j_call: TRBJ1-2; v_call: TRBV30; d_call: .; clone_size: .; cdr3_nt: TGTGCCTGGAGTGAACCGGGACAAGTGGATGGCTACACCTTC; cdr3_aa: CAWSEPGQVDGYTF
j_call: TRBJ1-6; v_call: TRBV4-1; d_call: TRBD1; clone_size: .; cdr3_nt: TGCGCCAGCAGCCAAGACGCCGGGACAGGGTCCCGGCCCCTCCACTTT; cdr3_aa: CASSQDAGTGSRPLHF
j_call: TRBJ1-3; v_call: TRBV18; d_call: .; clone_size: .; cdr3_nt: TGTGCCAGCGAGCCAGCTGGAAACACCATATATTTT; cdr3_aa: CASEPAGNTIYF
j_call: TRBJ2-7; v_call: TRBV2; d_call: TRBD2; clone_size: many; cdr3_nt: TGTGCCAGCAGTGCGGGGACTACCTACGAGCAGTACTTC; cdr3_aa: CASSAGTTYEQYF
j_call: TRBJ1-2; v_call: TRBV6-2/TRBV6-3; d_call: .; clone_size: few; cdr3_nt: TGTGCCAGCAGTTACGTTGGCAGCTATGGCTACACCTTC; cdr3_aa: CASSYVGSYGYTF
j_call: TRBJ2-3; v_call: TRBV15; d_call: .; clone_size: once; cdr3_nt: TGTGCCACCAGCAGGGTAGAGGATACGCAGTATTTT; cdr3_aa: CATSRVEDTQYF
j_call: TRBJ2-2; v_call: TRBV10-2; d_call: TRBD1; clone_size: few; cdr3_nt: TGTGCCAGCTTATCGACAGGGGCGAACACCGGGGAGCTGTTTTTT; cdr3_aa: CASLSTGANTGELFF
j_call: TRBJ1-6; v_call: TRBV10-3; d_call: .; clone_size: many; cdr3_nt: TGTGCCATCAATGGGAGGGTTGGGTCACCCCTCCACTTT; cdr3_aa: CAINGRVGSPLHF
j_call: TRBJ1-2; v_call: TRBV6-5; d_call: .; clone_size: few; cdr3_nt: TGTGCCAGCAGTTATAGTGTCATGGGTTACTATGGCTACACCTTC; cdr3_aa: CASSYSVMGYYGYTF
j_call: TRBJ1-2; v_call: TRBV6-1; d_call: TRBD1; clone_size: .; cdr3_nt: TGTGCCAGCAGTGAATTATGGACAGGGGTAGGCTATGGCTACACCTTC; cdr3_aa: CASSELWTGVGYGYTF
j_call: TRBJ2-7; v_call: TRBV20-1; d_call: .; clone_size: many; cdr3_nt: TGCAGTGCTATAAGACAGTTGAGATCCTACGAGCAGTACTTC; cdr3_aa: CSAIRQLRSYEQYF
j_call: TRBJ1-3; v_call: TRBV5-6; d_call: .; clone_size: few; cdr3_nt: TGTGCCAGCAGCTTTCGACGCTCTGGAAACACCATATATTTT; cdr3_aa: CASSFRRSGNTIYF
j_call: TRBJ1-1; v_call: TRBV10-3; d_call: TRBD1; clone_size: .; cdr3_nt: TGTGCCAGCAGTTTAGGTCCCGGGACAGGACGGGACACTGAAGCTTTCTTT; cdr3_aa: CASSLGPGTGRDTEAFF
j_call: TRBJ1-5; v_call: TRBV29-1; d_call: .; clone_size: many; cdr3_nt: TGCAGCGTTGGGGCCGGCTTGAGCCAGCCCCAGCATTTT; cdr3_aa: CSVGAGLSQPQHF
j_call: TRBJ1-6; v_call: TRBV20-1; d_call: .; clone_size: many; cdr3_nt: TGCAGTGCTAGGGTGGGGGCAGATTTCAATTCACCCCTCCACTTT; cdr3_aa: CSARVGADFNSPLHF
j_call: TRBJ2-7; v_call: TRBV6-5; d_call: .; clone_size: .; cdr3_nt: TGTGCCAGCAGTTACGTAGCGACAGGTTCCTACGAGCAGTACTTC; cdr3_aa: CASSYVATGSYEQYF
j_call: TRBJ2-1; v_call: TRBV30; d_call: .; clone_size: once; cdr3_nt: TGTGCCTACCAGGGCGATGAGCAGTTCTTC; cdr3_aa: CAYQGDEQFF
j_call: TRBJ1-6; v_call: TRBV19; d_call: .; clone_size: many; cdr3_nt: TGTGCCAGTAGTGGGGGACGGAACTATAATTCACCCCTCCACTTT; cdr3_aa: CASSGGRNYNSPLHF
j_call: TRBJ1-2; v_call: TRBV9; d_call: .; clone_size: .; cdr3_nt: TGTGCCTGCAGCGTAGAAGGGTTACACGGTGGCTACACCTTC; cdr3_aa: CACSVEGLHGGYTF
j_call: TRBJ1-5; v_call: TRBV9; d_call: .; clone_size: many; cdr3_nt: TGTGCCAGCAAAGGGTATGGCAATCAGCCCCAGCATTTT; cdr3_aa: CASKGYGNQPQHF
j_call: TRBJ1-6; v_call: TRBV12-3/TRBV12-4; d_call: .; clone_size: many; cdr3_nt: TGTGCCAGCAGTTTAGCGTGGGAGGGCGGTTCACCCCTCCACTTT; cdr3_aa: CASSLAWEGGSPLHF
j_call: TRBJ1-3; v_call: TRBV14; d_call: .; clone_size: .; cdr3_nt: TGTGCCAGCAGCCAAGATCGACAGCCGAACACCATATATTTT; cdr3_aa: CASSQDRQPNTIYF
j_call: TRBJ2-7; v_call: TRBV11-2; d_call: .; clone_size: .; cdr3_nt: TGTGCCTGCAGCCCCCTGATTGAGGGGGGGTCGGTTGCCTACGAGCAGTACTTC; cdr3_aa: CACSPLIEGGSVAYEQYF
j_call: TRBJ1-4; v_call: TRBV20-1; d_call: .; clone_size: many; cdr3_nt: TGCAGTGCTAGAGCAGGGTTGTATGAAAAACTGTTTTTT; cdr3_aa: CSARAGLYEKLFF
j_call: TRBJ2-1; v_call: TRBV2; d_call: .; clone_size: many; cdr3_nt: TGTGCCAGCAGTGTTAAGGGAGGCGCCCCCAATGAGCAGTTCTTC; cdr3_aa: CASSVKGGAPNEQFF
j_call: TRBJ2-2; v_call: TRBV2; d_call: TRBD2; clone_size: many; cdr3_nt: TGTGCCAGTGCACTAGCGGGAGCTGGGGAGCTGTTTTTT; cdr3_aa: CASALAGAGELFF
j_call: TRBJ1-3; v_call: TRBV7-6; d_call: .; clone_size: few; cdr3_nt: TGTGCCAGCAGCTTAGCGCTTAGGGAATCTGGAAACACCATATATTTT; cdr3_aa: CASSLALRESGNTIYF
j_call: TRBJ2-7; v_call: TRBV7-9; d_call: .; clone_size: many; cdr3_nt: TGTGCCAGCCCTAACGAGCAGTACTTC; cdr3_aa: CASPNEQYF
j_call: TRBJ1-5; v_call: TRBV19; d_call: .; clone_size: few; cdr3_nt: TGTGCCAGTAGTATATCCAACGGCCAGCCCCAGCATTTT; cdr3_aa: CASSISNGQPQHF
j_call: TRBJ1-3; v_call: TRBV19; d_call: .; clone_size: once; cdr3_nt: TGTGCCTGGAGTTGGAGGTCAGGCTCTGGAAACACCATATATTTT; cdr3_aa: CAWSWRSGSGNTIYF
j_call: TRBJ2-6; v_call: TRBV5-4; d_call: TRBD1; clone_size: .; cdr3_nt: TGTGCCAGCAGCTTGGGGCCCGCCGGGACAGCGTTCTCTGGGGCCAACGTCCTGACTTTC; cdr3_aa: CASSLGPAGTAFSGANVLTF
j_call: TRBJ1-1; v_call: TRBV25-1; d_call: .; clone_size: .; cdr3_nt: TGTGCCAGCAGTGAACTTGGGTCGGTCACTGAAGCTTTCTTT; cdr3_aa: CASSELGSVTEAFF